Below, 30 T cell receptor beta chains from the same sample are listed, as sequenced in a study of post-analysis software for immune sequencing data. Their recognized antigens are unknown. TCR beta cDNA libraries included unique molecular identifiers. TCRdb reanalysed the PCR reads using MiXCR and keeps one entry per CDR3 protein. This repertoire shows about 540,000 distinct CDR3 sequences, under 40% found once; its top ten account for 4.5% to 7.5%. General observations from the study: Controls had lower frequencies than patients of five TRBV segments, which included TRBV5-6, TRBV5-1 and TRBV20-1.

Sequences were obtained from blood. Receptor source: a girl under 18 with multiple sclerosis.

In DNA, the CDR3 is TGTGCCAGCAGTTACTCGGCAGGGCGGGGGGATACGCAGTATTTT. The encoded protein is CASSYSAGRGDTQYF. The chain employs TRBV6-6 and TRBJ2-3, with 7 bases matching TRBD2. J lost 6 bases, V lost 0 bases, and 6 bases had no gene match. The CDR3 consists of 15 residues. The germline V gene has CDR1 MNHNY and CDR2 SVGAGI (reference sequence).

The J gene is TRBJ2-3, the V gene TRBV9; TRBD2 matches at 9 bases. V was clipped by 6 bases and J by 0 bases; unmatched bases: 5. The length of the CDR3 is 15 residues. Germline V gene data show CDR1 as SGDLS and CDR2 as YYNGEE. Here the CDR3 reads CASTAGGTSTDTQYF. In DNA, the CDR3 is TGTGCCAGCACCGCGGGGGGGACTAGCACAGATACGCAGTATTTT. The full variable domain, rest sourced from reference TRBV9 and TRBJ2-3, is DSGVTQTPKHLITATGQRVTLRCSPRSGDLSVYWYQQSLDQGLQFLIQYYNGEERAKGNILERFSAQQFPDLHSELNLSSLELGDSALYFCASTAGGTSTDTQYFGPGTRLTVL.

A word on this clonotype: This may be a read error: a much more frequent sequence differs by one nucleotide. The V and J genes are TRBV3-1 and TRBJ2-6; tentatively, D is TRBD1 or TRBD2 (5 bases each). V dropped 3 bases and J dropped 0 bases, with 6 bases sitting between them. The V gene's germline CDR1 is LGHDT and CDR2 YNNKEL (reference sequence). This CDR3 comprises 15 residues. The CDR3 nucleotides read TGTGCCAGCAGCCAGGGGACCTCTGGGGCCAACGTCCTGACTTTC. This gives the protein CASSQGTSGANVLTF.

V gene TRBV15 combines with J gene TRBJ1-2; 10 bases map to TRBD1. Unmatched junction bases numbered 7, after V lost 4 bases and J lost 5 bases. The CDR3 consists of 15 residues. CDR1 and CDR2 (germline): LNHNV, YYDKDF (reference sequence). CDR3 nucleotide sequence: TGTGCCACCAGCAAAGACAGGGGGCGAGGTTATGGCTACACCTTC. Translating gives CATSKDRGRGYGYTF.

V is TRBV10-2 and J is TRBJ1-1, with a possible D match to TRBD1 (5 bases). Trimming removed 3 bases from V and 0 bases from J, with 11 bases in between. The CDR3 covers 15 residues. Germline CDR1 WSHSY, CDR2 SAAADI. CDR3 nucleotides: TGCGCCAGCAGTGATCGAGACAGACTGAACACTGAAGCTTTCTTT. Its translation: CASSDRDRLNTEAFF.

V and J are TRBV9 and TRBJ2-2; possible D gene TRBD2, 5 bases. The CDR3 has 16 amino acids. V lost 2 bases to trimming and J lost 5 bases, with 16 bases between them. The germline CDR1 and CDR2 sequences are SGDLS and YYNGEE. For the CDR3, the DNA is TGTGCCAGCAGCGTCCAGGACCTGGCGGGTACCGGGGAGCTGTTTTTT. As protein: CASSVQDLAGTGELFF.

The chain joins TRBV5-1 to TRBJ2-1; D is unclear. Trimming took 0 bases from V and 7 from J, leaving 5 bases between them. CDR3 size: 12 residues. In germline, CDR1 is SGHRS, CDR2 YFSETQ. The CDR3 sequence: CASSLARNEQFF. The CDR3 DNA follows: TGCGCCAGCAGCTTGGCCAGGAATGAGCAGTTCTTC.

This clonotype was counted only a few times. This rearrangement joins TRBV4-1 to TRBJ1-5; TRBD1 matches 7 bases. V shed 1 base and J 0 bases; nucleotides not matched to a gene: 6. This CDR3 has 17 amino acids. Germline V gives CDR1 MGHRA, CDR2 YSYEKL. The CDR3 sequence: CASSQGGQSYSNQPQHF. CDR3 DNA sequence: TGCGCCAGCAGCCAAGGGGGACAGTCGTATAGCAATCAGCCCCAGCATTTT.

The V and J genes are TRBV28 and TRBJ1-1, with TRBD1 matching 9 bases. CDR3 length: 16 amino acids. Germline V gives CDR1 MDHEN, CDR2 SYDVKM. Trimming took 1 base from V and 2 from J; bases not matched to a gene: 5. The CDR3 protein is CASSLFRTGANTEAFF. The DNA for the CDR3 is TGTGCCAGCAGTTTATTCCGGACAGGGGCAAACACTGAAGCTTTCTTT.

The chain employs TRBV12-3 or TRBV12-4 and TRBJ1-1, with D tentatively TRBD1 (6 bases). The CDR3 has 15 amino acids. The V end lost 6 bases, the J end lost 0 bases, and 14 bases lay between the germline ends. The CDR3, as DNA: TGTGCCAGCAGCCCCGTGGACAGCATGAACACTGAAGCTTTCTTT. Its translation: CASSPVDSMNTEAFF.

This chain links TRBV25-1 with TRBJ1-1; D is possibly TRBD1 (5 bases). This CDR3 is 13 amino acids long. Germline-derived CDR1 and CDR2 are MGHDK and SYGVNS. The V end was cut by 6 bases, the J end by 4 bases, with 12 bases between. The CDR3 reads CASSVPGSTEAFF. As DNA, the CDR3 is TGTGCCAGCAGCGTTCCAGGGTCCACTGAAGCTTTCTTT.

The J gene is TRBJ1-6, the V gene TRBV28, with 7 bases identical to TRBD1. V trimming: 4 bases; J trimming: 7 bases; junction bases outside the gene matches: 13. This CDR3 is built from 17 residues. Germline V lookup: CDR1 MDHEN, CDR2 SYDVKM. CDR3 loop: CASSSRDSGGGNSPLHF. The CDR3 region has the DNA TGTGCCAGCAGTTCCCGAGACTCAGGGGGAGGGAATTCACCCCTCCACTTT.

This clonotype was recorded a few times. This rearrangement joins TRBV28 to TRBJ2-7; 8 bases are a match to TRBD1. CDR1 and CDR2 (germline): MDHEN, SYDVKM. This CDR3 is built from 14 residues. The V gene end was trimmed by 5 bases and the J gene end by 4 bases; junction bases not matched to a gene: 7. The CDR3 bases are TGTGCCAGCAGTCGAGCAGGGGGCACTTACGAGCAGTACTTC. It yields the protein CASSRAGGTYEQYF. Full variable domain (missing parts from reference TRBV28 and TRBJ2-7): DVKVTQSSRYLVKRTGEKVFLECVQDMDHENMFWYRQDPGLGLRLIYFSYDVKMKEKGDIPEGYSVSREKKERFSLILESASTNQTSMYLCASSRAGGTYEQYFGPGTRLTVT.

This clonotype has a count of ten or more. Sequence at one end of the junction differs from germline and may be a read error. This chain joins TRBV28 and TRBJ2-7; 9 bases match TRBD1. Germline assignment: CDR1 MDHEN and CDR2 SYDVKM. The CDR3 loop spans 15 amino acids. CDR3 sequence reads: CASSLPGTGTHEQYF. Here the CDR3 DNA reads TGTGCTAGCAGTCTTCCCGGGACAGGGACCCACGAGCAGTACTTC.

Here the CDR3 DNA reads TGTGCCAGCAGCCCGGCAGGTCGGGCTTGGACTGAAGCTTTCTTT. Its translation is CASSPAGRAWTEAFF. The genes are TRBV4-2 and TRBJ1-1; no clear D gene. The V and J ends lost 4 bases and 5 bases respectively, with 17 bases between them. The CDR3 loop spans 15 amino acids. CDR1 and CDR2 (germline): LGHNA, YNFKEQ.

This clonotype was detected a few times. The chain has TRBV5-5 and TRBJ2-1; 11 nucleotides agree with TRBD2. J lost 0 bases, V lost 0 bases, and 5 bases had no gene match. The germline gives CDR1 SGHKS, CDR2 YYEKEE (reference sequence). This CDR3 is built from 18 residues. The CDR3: CASSLALAGGSSYNEQFF. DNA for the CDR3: TGTGCCAGCAGCTTGGCCCTAGCGGGGGGTAGCTCCTACAATGAGCAGTTCTTC.

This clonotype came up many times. CDR3 loop: CSAAPGPYEQYF. DNA of the CDR3: TGCAGTGCAGCCCCTGGGCCCTACGAGCAGTACTTC. V usage is TRBV20-1 and J usage is TRBJ2-7; D uncertain. The CDR3 has 12 amino acids. CDR1 DFQATT and CDR2 SNEGSKA come from the germline V gene (reference sequence). V was shortened by 6 bases and J by 2 bases, with 11 bases between the two germline ends.

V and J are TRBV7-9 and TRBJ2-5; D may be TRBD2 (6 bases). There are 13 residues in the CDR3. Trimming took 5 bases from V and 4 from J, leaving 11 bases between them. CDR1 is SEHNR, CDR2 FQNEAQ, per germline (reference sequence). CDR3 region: CASSRTTVETQYF. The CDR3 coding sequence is TGTGCCAGCAGCCGGACTACGGTAGAGACCCAGTACTTC.

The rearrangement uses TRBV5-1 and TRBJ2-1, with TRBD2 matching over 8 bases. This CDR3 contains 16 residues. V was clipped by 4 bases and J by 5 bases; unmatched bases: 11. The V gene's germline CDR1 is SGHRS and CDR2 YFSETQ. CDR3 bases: TGCGCCAGCAGCCCCCGAGGACTAGCCGCAAACAATGAGCAGTTCTTC. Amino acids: CASSPRGLAANNEQFF. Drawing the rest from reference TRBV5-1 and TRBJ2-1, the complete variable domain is KAGVTQTPRYLIKTRGQQVTLSCSPISGHRSVSWYQQTPGQGLQFLFEYFSETQRNKGNFPGRFSGRQFSNSRSEMNVSTLELGDSALYLCASSPRGLAANNEQFFGPGTRLTVL.

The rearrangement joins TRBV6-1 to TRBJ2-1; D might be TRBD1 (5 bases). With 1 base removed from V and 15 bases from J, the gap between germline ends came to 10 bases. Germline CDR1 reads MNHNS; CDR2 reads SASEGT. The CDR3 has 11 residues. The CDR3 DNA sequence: TGTGCCAGCAGTGAAGAGCAGGGTAGGTTCTTC. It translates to CASSEEQGRFF.

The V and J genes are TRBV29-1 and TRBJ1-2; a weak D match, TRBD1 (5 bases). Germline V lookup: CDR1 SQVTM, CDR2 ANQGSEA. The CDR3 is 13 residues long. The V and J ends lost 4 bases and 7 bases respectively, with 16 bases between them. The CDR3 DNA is TGCAGCGTTGGGTTGGGACCCTTGGGTGGCTACACCTTC. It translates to CSVGLGPLGGYTF.

Here the CDR3 reads CASSLGQLGPPGEKLFF. The DNA of the CDR3 is TGTGCCAGCAGCTTAGGGCAATTGGGACCTCCGGGGGAAAAACTGTTTTTT. This chain links TRBV7-9 with TRBJ1-4, with a weak D call TRBD1 (5 bases). V lost 1 base to trimming and J lost 8 bases, with 20 bases between them. This CDR3 has 17 residues. From germline, CDR1 is SEHNR and CDR2 FQNEAQ (reference sequence).

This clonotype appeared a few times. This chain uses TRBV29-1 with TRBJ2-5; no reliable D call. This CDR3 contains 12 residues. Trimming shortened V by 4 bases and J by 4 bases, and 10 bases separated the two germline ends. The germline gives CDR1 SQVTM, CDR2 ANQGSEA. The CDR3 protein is CSVADRIETQYF. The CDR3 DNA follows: TGCAGCGTTGCCGACCGTATAGAGACCCAGTACTTC.

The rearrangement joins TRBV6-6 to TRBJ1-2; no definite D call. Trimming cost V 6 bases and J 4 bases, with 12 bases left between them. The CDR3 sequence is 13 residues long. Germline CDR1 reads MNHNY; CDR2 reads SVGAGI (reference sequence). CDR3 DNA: TGTGCCAGCAGGCTCGGCTATGCCTATGGCTACACCTTC. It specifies CASRLGYAYGYTF.

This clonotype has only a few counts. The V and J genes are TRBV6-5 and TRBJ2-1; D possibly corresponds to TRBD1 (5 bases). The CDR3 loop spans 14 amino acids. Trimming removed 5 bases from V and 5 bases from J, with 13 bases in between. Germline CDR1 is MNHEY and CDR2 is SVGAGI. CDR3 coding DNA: TGTGCCAGCAGTAGTCAGGGTTTCCACAATGAGCAGTTCTTC. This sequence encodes CASSSQGFHNEQFF.

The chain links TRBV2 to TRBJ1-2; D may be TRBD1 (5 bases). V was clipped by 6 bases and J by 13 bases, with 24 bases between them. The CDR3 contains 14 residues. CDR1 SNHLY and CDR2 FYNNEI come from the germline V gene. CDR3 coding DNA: TGTGCCAGCAGCCCAGTGGGCAGGGATGGTATCCTCACCTTC. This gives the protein CASSPVGRDGILTF.

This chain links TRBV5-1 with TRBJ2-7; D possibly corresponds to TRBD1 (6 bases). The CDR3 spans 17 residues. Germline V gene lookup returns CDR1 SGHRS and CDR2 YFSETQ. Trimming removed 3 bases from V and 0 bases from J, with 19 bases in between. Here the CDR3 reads CASSCILRGVFSYEQYF. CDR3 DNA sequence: TGCGCCAGCAGCTGCATACTCAGGGGAGTCTTCTCCTACGAGCAGTACTTC.

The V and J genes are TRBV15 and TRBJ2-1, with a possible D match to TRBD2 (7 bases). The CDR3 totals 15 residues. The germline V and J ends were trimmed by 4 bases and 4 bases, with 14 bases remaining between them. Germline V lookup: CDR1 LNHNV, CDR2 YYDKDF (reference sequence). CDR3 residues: CATSIPRGAYNEQFF. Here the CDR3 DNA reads TGTGCCACCAGCATCCCCCGGGGGGCTTACAATGAGCAGTTCTTC.

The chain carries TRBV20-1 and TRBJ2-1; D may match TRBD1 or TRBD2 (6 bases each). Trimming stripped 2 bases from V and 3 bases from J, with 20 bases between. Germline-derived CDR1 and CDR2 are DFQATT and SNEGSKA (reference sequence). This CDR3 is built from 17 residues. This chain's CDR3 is CSARSTRGLSYYNEQFF. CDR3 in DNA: TGCAGTGCTAGATCTACCAGGGGACTCTCGTACTACAATGAGCAGTTCTTC.

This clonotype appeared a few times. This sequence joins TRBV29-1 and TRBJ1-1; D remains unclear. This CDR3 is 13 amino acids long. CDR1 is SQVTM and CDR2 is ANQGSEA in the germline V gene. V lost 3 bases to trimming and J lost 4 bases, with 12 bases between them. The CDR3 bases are TGCAGCGTTGAGAGCCCTTGGGGCACTGAAGCTTTCTTT. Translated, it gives CSVESPWGTEAFF.